A single sample is the source of the 9 T cell receptor beta chains below, sequenced in a study of blood T cells in healthy people across ages. A second PCR, run for about 7 to 11 cycles, used a sample-barcoded 5' primer plus a J-beta primer mix. Each CDR3 protein gets one entry after TCRdb re-called the 5' RACE reads with MiXCR. The profile shows about 600,000 distinct CDR3 sequences, about 45% of them singletons. Material: blood. Receptors originate from a man older than 75 in good health.

The rearrangement joins TRBV20-1 to TRBJ2-5; the match to TRBD2 covers 9 bases. From germline, CDR1 is DFQATT and CDR2 SNEGSKA (reference sequence). V was clipped by 3 bases and J by 5 bases; unmatched bases: 7. This CDR3 region has 14 residues. CDR3 in amino acids: CSASPGLAMETQYF. CDR3 nucleotide sequence: TGCAGTGCTAGTCCGGGACTAGCTATGGAGACCCAGTACTTC.

The chain combines TRBV5-1 with TRBJ1-2; tentatively, D is TRBD1 (5 bases). Germline lookup yields CDR1 SGHRS and CDR2 YFSETQ. V lost 5 bases and J 1 base, leaving 12 bases between the germline ends. The CDR3 consists of 14 residues. CDR3 DNA sequence: TGCGCCAGCAGAAGAGACAGCGATAACTATGGCTACACCTTC. This encodes CASRRDSDNYGYTF. Full variable domain (missing parts from reference TRBV5-1 and TRBJ1-2): KAGVTQTPRYLIKTRGQQVTLSCSPISGHRSVSWYQQTPGQGLQFLFEYFSETQRNKGNFPGRFSGRQFSNSRSEMNVSTLELGDSALYLCASRRDSDNYGYTFGSGTRLTVV.

This clonotype was recorded many times. V usage is TRBV28 and J usage is TRBJ2-7; TRBD2 is a possible D gene (6 bases). V was clipped by 8 bases and J by 5 bases, with 16 bases between them. CDR1 MDHEN and CDR2 SYDVKM come from the germline V gene. CDR3 length: 13 amino acids. The DNA of the CDR3 is TGTGCCAGCTCGGGACTGCTTTGGCACGAGCAGTACTTC. Protein product: CASSGLLWHEQYF.

The chain links TRBV10-3 to TRBJ2-1; 10 positions agree with TRBD2. The V and J ends lost 0 bases and 3 bases, in that order; junction bases with no gene match: 5. In germline, CDR1 is ENHRY, CDR2 SYGVKD. The CDR3 spans 17 residues. CDR3: CAISESSTSGNYNEQFF. CDR3 nucleotides: TGTGCCATCAGTGAGTCGAGTACTAGCGGGAACTACAATGAGCAGTTCTTC.

This clonotype was observed a few times. The chain employs TRBV29-1 and TRBJ1-5; the D gene is possibly TRBD1 (6 bases). Trimming took off 6 bases at V and 4 bases at J, with 10 bases between the two ends. Per germline, CDR1 SQVTM and CDR2 ANQGSEA. The CDR3 totals 12 residues. The CDR3 sequence is CSVGQKNQPQHF. In nucleotides, the CDR3 is TGCAGCGTCGGACAGAAAAATCAGCCCCAGCATTTT. The full variable domain, completed using reference TRBV29-1 and TRBJ1-5, is SAVISQKPSRDICQRGTSLTIQCQVDSQVTMMFWYRQQPGQSLTLIATANQGSEATYESGFVIDKFPISRPNLTFSTLTVSNMSPEDSSIYLCSVGQKNQPQHFGDGTRLSIL.

This clonotype was observed once. V is TRBV12-3 or TRBV12-4 and J is TRBJ1-5; a weak D match, TRBD1 (6 bases). V lost 6 bases to trimming and J lost 1 base, with 13 bases between them. The CDR3 runs 15 residues. The CDR3 protein is CASRPTGNSNQPQHF. The DNA of the CDR3 is TGTGCCAGCAGGCCGACAGGAAACAGCAATCAGCCCCAGCATTTT.

The CDR3 sequence is CSARDPLPTSGVYNEQFF. The CDR3 DNA follows: TGCAGTGCTAGAGATCCTCTACCGACTAGCGGGGTTTACAATGAGCAGTTCTTC. The chain carries TRBV20-1 and TRBJ2-1, with TRBD2 matching over 11 bases. This CDR3 has 18 residues. With 0 bases clipped from V and 4 bases from J, the junction kept 11 bases outside the gene matches. CDR1 DFQATT and CDR2 SNEGSKA come from the germline V gene (reference sequence).

The chain carries TRBV4-1 and TRBJ2-7, with D possibly matching TRBD2 (6 bases). The J call is in doubt because the DNA end fits TRBJ2-5 better. The CDR3 is made up of 16 amino acids. The germline V gene has CDR1 MGHRA and CDR2 YSYEKL. In DNA form, the CDR3 reads TGCGCCAGCAGCCAAGATGGAGCACTAGCAACGGAGACCCAGTACTTC. It yields the protein CASSQDGALATETQYF.

V and J are TRBV7-2 and TRBJ2-3, with 8 bases lining up with TRBD2. CDR3 length equals 13 residues. V gave up 1 base and J gave up 11 bases; unmatched junction bases: 5. The germline gives CDR1 SGHTA, CDR2 FQGNSA. CDR3 in amino acids: CASSLGVAGLQYF. In nucleotides, the CDR3 is TGTGCCAGCAGCTTAGGGGTAGCGGGGCTGCAGTATTTT. Full variable domain (missing parts from reference TRBV7-2 and TRBJ2-3): GAGVSQSPSNKVTEKGKDVELRCDPISGHTALYWYRQSLGQGLEFLIYFQGNSAPDKSGLPSDRFSAERTGGSVSTLTIQRTQQEDSAVYLCASSLGVAGLQYFGPGTRLTVL.